This entry is about one T cell receptor beta chain. The data stem from a study of blood T cell repertoires in COVID-19. Study as a whole: Acute and convalescent COVID-19 samples came from the United States, Italy and Spain. Sources were T cells, B-cell-depleted T cells, or PBMCs; the material itself was cDNA or gDNA.

The CDR3 sequence is 16 residues long. CDR1 is MNHNS and CDR2 is SASEGT in the germline V gene. J lost 2 bases, V lost 4 bases, and 7 bases had no gene match. In the study's own analysis: Estimation of nucleated cell counts was performed using reference gene primer amplification. The repertoire was sequenced with immunoSEQ multiplex PCR; TCRdb's copy has only in-frame clones and lacks some. The DNA gave D and trimming, while V, J and clone size come from that table. The data hold over 10,000 clones, with about 88% observed a single time. The V gene is TRBV6-1, the J gene TRBJ2-3; 9 nucleotides align to TRBD2. The origin of this receptor is a human donor in a cohort sampled during active COVID-19. The sample taken for sequencing was peripheral blood. CDR3 in amino acids: CASSGYGGGDTDTQYF. In DNA, the CDR3 is TGTGCCAGCAGTGGATATGGCGGGGGGGACACAGATACGCAGTATTTT.